A selection of T cell receptor beta chains follows, all from one sample in a study of shared clonotypes between healthy human individuals. This table comes from immunoSEQ multiplex PCR, and its TCRdb copy is limited to in-frame clones, with some not included. The repertoire holds millions of clones, with 90% to 95% as singletons. The sample comprised naive CD4+ T cells from PBMCs. These receptors originate from a young man in good health. Some clones in this sample may be carry-over from other donors' samples. Each CDR3 is given with its conserved first and last residue. The order of the fields is J gene, D gene, clone size, CDR3 length, V gene, CDR3 protein, CDR3 DNA. D genes are given only for firm matches. The size of a clone is reported for some rows only, either as once, few or many, or as a class for expanded clones.

>TRBJ2-7|TRBD2|NA|15|TRBV10-1
CASSVLGEGFGEQYF
TGCGCCAGCAGTGTCTTGGGGGAGGGCTTCGGCGAGCAGTACTTC
>TRBJ2-7|TRBD2|NA|16|TRBV28
CASSLAGREASYEQYF
TGTGCCAGCAGTTTGGCGGGGCGGGAGGCCTCCTACGAGCAGTACTTC
>TRBJ2-6|NA|NA|15|TRBV5-1
CASSWGKAGANVLTF
TGCGCCAGCAGCTGGGGGAAGGCTGGGGCCAACGTCCTGACTTTC
>TRBJ1-1|TRBD1|NA|11|TRBV2
CASSAGGGTFF
TGTGCCAGCAGTGCAGGGGGGGGGACTTTCTTT
>TRBJ2-1|NA|once|14|TRBV19
CASSRSGPYNEQFF
TGTGCCAGTAGTAGGTCAGGGCCATACAATGAGCAGTTCTTC
>TRBJ1-2|NA|NA|15|TRBV2
CASSKLQGSPYGYTF
TGTGCCAGCAGCAAACTGCAGGGTTCACCCTATGGCTACACCTTC
>TRBJ1-5|NA|few|12|TRBV7-9
CASSLNREPQHF
TGTGCCAGCAGCTTAAACAGGGAACCCCAGCATTTT
>TRBJ1-4|NA|NA|16|TRBV28
CASSASDRPTNEKLFF
TGTGCCAGCAGTGCCTCGGACAGACCAACTAATGAAAAACTGTTTTTT
>TRBJ1-3|NA|NA|14|TRBV4-3
CASSQDRSGNTIYF
TGCGCCAGCAGCCAAGACCGCTCTGGAAACACCATATATTTT
>TRBJ1-1|TRBD1|NA|13|TRBV5-1
CASSWRQGSEAFF
TGCGCCAGCAGCTGGAGACAGGGGTCTGAAGCTTTCTTT
>TRBJ2-7|NA|NA|13|TRBV7-9
CASSLPLIYEQYF
TGTGCCAGCAGCTTACCGTTGATATACGAGCAGTACTTC
>TRBJ2-1|NA|NA|15|TRBV18
CASSPSASSYNEQFF
TGTGCCAGCTCACCTAGCGCAAGCTCCTACAATGAGCAGTTCTTC
>TRBJ2-5|NA|NA|13|TRBV28
CASSLRGIETQYF
TGTGCCAGCAGTTTGCGGGGAATAGAGACCCAGTACTTC
>TRBJ2-2|NA|once|15|TRBV5-1
CASSLGTADTGELFF
TGCGCCAGCAGCTTGGGGACAGCAGACACCGGGGAGCTGTTTTTT
>TRBJ1-5|NA|NA|13|TRBV10-3
CAISGEENTPQHF
TGTGCCATCAGTGGAGAAGAGAACACGCCCCAGCATTTT
>TRBJ2-1|NA|NA|15|TRBV9
CASSVDGRRYNEQFF
TGTGCCAGCAGCGTAGATGGGAGAAGGTACAATGAGCAGTTCTTC
>TRBJ2-7|NA|NA|16|TRBV11-2
CASSHTTGKYEAEQYF
TGTGCCAGCAGCCATACGACGGGAAAGTACGAAGCAGAGCAGTACTTC
>TRBJ1-1|NA|NA|15|TRBV11-2
CASSQPGAGGVEAFF
TGTGCCAGCAGCCAACCAGGGGCGGGTGGTGTTGAAGCTTTCTTT
>TRBJ2-7|NA|once|14|TRBV5-4
CASSFRRGDDEQYF
TGTGCCAGCAGCTTCCGCAGAGGGGACGACGAGCAGTACTTC
>TRBJ2-1|TRBD1|NA|17|TRBV28
CASSWTPGQGAGNEQFF
TGTGCCAGCAGTTGGACCCCGGGACAGGGGGCTGGGAATGAGCAGTTCTTC
>TRBJ1-1|TRBD1|NA|14|TRBV9
CASSPKTGLTEAFF
TGTGCCAGCAGCCCCAAGACAGGGTTAACTGAAGCTTTCTTT
>TRBJ2-2|NA|NA|15|TRBV2
CASSRGSSVAGELFF
TGTGCCAGCAGTCGCGGTAGCTCCGTCGCCGGGGAGCTGTTTTTT
>TRBJ2-7|NA|NA|13|TRBV1
CTSSTAEDYEQYF
TGCACCAGCAGTACAGCCGAGGACTACGAGCAGTACTTC
>TRBJ1-6|NA|NA|14|TRBV6-5
CASRAPYRNSPLHF
TGTGCCAGCAGGGCGCCCTACAGGAATTCACCCCTCCACTTT
>TRBJ2-3|NA|NA|14|TRBV11-2
CASSLDGATDTQYF
TGTGCCAGCAGCTTAGATGGGGCTACAGATACGCAGTATTTT
>TRBJ2-7|NA|NA|13|TRBV11-2
CASSPLPVYEQYF
TGTGCCAGCAGCCCCTTACCAGTTTACGAGCAGTACTTC
>TRBJ2-3|NA|NA|13|TRBV2
CASSEGGPDTQYF
TGTGCCAGCAGTGAAGGAGGCCCAGATACGCAGTATTTT
>TRBJ2-5|NA|NA|16|TRBV19
CASSPATLALQETQYF
TGTGCCAGTAGTCCGGCTACTCTAGCGCTCCAAGAGACCCAGTACTTC
>TRBJ2-7|TRBD2|NA|15|TRBV4-3
CASSQGLRLAYEQYF
TGCGCCAGCAGCCAAGGACTGAGACTAGCTTACGAGCAGTACTTC
>TRBJ2-3|NA|NA|13|TRBV5-1
CASSLVAPDTQYF
TGCGCCAGCAGCTTGGTGGCGCCGGATACGCAGTATTTT
>TRBJ1-1|NA|few|14|TRBV5-1
CASSVWGLNTEAFF
TGCGCCAGCAGCGTTTGGGGGCTGAACACTGAAGCTTTCTTT
>TRBJ2-2|NA|NA|14|TRBV5-1
CASSLGLGAGELFF
TGCGCCAGCAGCTTAGGATTGGGGGCCGGGGAGCTGTTTTTT
>TRBJ2-1|TRBD1|NA|15|TRBV28
CASSLAGQAEDEQFF
TGTGCCAGCAGTTTAGCGGGACAGGCGGAAGATGAGCAGTTCTTC
>TRBJ2-7|NA|NA|13|TRBV7-3
CASSFNVPGEQYF
TGTGCCAGCAGCTTCAACGTACCCGGCGAGCAGTACTTC
>TRBJ1-3|NA|NA|14|TRBV28
CASRSRRTGNTIYF
TGTGCCAGCAGGTCGCGGAGAACTGGAAACACCATATATTTT
>TRBJ1-2|TRBD1|once|13|TRBV7-2
CASRGRTGGGYTF
TGTGCCAGCAGGGGAAGGACAGGAGGCGGCTACACCTTC
>TRBJ2-3|TRBD1|NA|18|TRBV7-6
CASSLLSTRDRGADTQYF
TGTGCCAGCAGCCTATTATCTACCCGGGACAGGGGGGCAGATACGCAGTATTTT
>TRBJ2-7|NA|NA|16|TRBV7-2
CASSLKTSVSSYEQYF
TGTGCCAGCAGCTTAAAGACTAGTGTCAGCTCCTACGAGCAGTACTTC
>TRBJ1-2|NA|NA|12|TRBV9
CASSVDNYGYTF
TGTGCCAGCAGCGTAGATAACTATGGCTACACCTTC
>TRBJ1-1|NA|NA|11|TRBV5-6
CASSRNTEAFF
TGTGCCAGCAGCCGTAACACTGAAGCTTTCTTT
>TRBJ2-3|TRBD1|NA|14|TRBV27
CASSSGTGGDTQYF
TGTGCCAGCAGCTCCGGGACAGGAGGAGATACGCAGTATTTT
>TRBJ2-3|TRBD1|NA|17|TRBV7-6
CASSFAPGQTSTDTQYF
TGTGCCAGCAGCTTTGCACCGGGACAGACTAGCACAGATACGCAGTATTTT
>TRBJ1-5|NA|NA|15|TRBV4-3
CASSQDYRLNQPQHF
TGCGCCAGCAGCCAAGATTACAGGTTAAATCAGCCCCAGCATTTT
>TRBJ2-7|NA|NA|14|TRBV28
CASSLFARPYEQYF
TGTGCCAGCAGTTTATTCGCTCGGCCCTACGAGCAGTACTTC
>TRBJ1-4|TRBD1|NA|15|TRBV5-1
CASSWTGGTNEKLFF
TGCGCCAGCAGCTGGACAGGGGGCACTAATGAAAAACTGTTTTTT
>TRBJ1-1|NA|few|14|TRBV7-9
CASRPTGYRTEAFF
TGTGCCAGCAGGCCCACAGGGTATCGGACTGAAGCTTTCTTT
>TRBJ1-4|TRBD1|NA|15|TRBV5-4
CASSPGQGETEKLFF
TGTGCCAGCAGCCCTGGACAGGGAGAGACTGAAAAACTGTTTTTT
>TRBJ2-3|NA|NA|15|TRBV5-1
CASSLGSVSTDTQYF
TGCGCCAGCAGCTTGGGGTCGGTTAGCACAGATACGCAGTATTTT
>TRBJ2-5|TRBD1|NA|16|TRBV9
CASSPPGTGGGETQYF
TGTGCCAGCAGCCCACCCGGGACAGGGGGCGGGGAGACCCAGTACTTC
>TRBJ1-2|TRBD1|few|14|TRBV30
CAWSVSGQGDGYTF
TGTGCCTGGAGTGTATCGGGACAGGGAGATGGCTACACCTTC
>TRBJ2-7|NA|NA|14|TRBV29-1
CSVEGGQPLHEQYF
TGCAGCGTTGAAGGCGGACAACCCCTCCACGAGCAGTACTTC